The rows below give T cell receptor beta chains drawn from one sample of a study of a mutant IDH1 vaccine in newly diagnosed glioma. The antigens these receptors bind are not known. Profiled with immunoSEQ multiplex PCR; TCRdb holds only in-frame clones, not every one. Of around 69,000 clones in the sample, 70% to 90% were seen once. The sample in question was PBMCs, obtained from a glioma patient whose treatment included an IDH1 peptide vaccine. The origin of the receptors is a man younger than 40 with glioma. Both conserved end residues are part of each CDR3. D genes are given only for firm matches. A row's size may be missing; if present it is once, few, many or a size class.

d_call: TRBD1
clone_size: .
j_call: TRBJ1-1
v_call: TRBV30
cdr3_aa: CAWSGDRVINTEAFF
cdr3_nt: TGTGCCTGGAGTGGGGACAGGGTAATTAACACTGAAGCTTTCTTT

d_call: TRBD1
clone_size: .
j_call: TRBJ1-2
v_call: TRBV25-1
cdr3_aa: CASSEAQGYGYTF
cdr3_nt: TGTGCCAGCAGTGAAGCACAGGGGTATGGCTACACCTTC

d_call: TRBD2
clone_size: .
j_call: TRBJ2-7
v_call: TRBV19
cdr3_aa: CASSPEGLAGSYEQYF
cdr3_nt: TGTGCCAGTAGTCCTGAGGGACTAGCGGGCTCCTACGAGCAGTACTTC

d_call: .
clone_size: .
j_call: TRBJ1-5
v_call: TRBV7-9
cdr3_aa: CASSFGPGRQPQHF
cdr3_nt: TGTGCCAGCAGCTTCGGTCCAGGGCGCCAGCCCCAGCATTTT

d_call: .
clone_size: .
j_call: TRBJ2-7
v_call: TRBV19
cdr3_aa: CASSFTRGDEQYF
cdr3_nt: TGTGCCAGTAGTTTTACCCGCGGGGACGAGCAGTACTTC

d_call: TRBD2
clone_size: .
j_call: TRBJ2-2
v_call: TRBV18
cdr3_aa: CASSPSLAEVTGELFF
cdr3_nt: TGTGCCAGCTCACCATCACTAGCGGAAGTCACCGGGGAGCTGTTTTTT

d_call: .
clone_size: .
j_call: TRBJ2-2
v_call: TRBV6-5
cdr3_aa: CASSYDRRELFF
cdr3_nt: TGTGCCAGCAGTTACGACAGAAGGGAGCTGTTTTTT

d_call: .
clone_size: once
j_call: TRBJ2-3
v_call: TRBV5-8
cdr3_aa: CASSSARNVDTQYF
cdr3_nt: TGTGCCAGCAGCTCCGCCCGAAACGTAGATACGCAGTATTTT

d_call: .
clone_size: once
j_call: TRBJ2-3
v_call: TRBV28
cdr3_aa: CASSLYPHRGATDTQYF
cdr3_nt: TGTGCCAGCAGTTTATACCCCCATCGAGGCGCCACAGATACGCAGTATTTT

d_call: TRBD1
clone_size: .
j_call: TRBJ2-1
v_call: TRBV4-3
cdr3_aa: CASSQDEQGAAFYEQFF
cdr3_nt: TGCGCCAGCAGCCAGGACGAACAGGGGGCGGCTTTTTATGAGCAGTTCTTC

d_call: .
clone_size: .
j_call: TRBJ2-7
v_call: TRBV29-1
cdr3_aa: CSVVHSYEQYF
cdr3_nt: TGCAGCGTGGTCCACTCCTACGAGCAGTACTTC

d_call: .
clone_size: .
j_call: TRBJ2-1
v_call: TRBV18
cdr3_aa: CASSLTPLSYNEQFF
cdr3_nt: TGTGCCAGCTCACTCACTCCGCTTTCTTACAATGAGCAGTTCTTC

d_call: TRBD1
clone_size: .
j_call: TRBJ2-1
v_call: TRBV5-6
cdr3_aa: CASSLGGQGYNEQFF
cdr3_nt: TGTGCCAGCAGCTTGGGTGGACAGGGCTACAATGAGCAGTTCTTC

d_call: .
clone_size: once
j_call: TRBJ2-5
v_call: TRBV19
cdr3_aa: CASTANPPGRFEAETQYF
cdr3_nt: TGTGCCAGTACCGCTAATCCCCCTGGACGTTTTGAGGCGGAGACCCAGTACTTC

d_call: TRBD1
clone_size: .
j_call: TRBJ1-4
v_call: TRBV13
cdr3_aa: CASSEGQSATNEKLFF
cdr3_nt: TGTGCCAGCAGCGAGGGACAGAGTGCAACTAATGAAAAACTGTTTTTT

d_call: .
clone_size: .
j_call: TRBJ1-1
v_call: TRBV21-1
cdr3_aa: CASSKVRLFRERTEAFF
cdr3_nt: TGTGCCAGCAGCAAAGTAAGGTTATTTCGGGAGAGGACTGAAGCTTTCTTT

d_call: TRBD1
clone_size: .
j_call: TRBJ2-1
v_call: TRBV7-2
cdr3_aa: CASSLDRVVNEQFF
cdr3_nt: TGTGCCAGCAGCTTGGACAGGGTGGTCAATGAGCAGTTCTTC

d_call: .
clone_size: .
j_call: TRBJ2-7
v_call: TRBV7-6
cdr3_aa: CASSLALRLDASGEQYF
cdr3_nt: TGTGCCAGCAGCTTAGCGCTACGACTAGATGCGTCGGGGGAGCAGTACTTC

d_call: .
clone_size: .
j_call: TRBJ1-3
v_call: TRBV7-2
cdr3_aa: CASSFGGDSGNTIYF
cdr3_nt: TGTGCCAGCAGCTTTGGGGGGGACTCTGGAAACACCATATATTTT

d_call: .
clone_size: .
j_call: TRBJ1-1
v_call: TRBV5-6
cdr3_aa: CASSLAEAFF
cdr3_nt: TGTGCCAGCAGCCTCGCTGAAGCTTTCTTT

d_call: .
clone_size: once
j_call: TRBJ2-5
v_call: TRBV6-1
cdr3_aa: CAISKGPQETQYF
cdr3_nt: TGTGCCATCAGTAAGGGACCCCAAGAGACCCAGTACTTC

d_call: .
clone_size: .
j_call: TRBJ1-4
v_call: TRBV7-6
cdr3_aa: CASSLNEKLFF
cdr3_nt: TGTGCCAGCAGCTTAAATGAAAAACTGTTTTTT

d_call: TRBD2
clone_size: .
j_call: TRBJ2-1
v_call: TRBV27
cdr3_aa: CASSLLREKVDEQFF
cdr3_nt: TGTGCCAGCAGTTTATTGCGGGAGAAGGTCGATGAGCAGTTCTTC

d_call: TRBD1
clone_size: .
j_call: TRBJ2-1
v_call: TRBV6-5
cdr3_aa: CASRGTGGSYNEQFF
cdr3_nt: TGTGCCAGCAGAGGGACAGGGGGTTCCTACAATGAGCAGTTCTTC

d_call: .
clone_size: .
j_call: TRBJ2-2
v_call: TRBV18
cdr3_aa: CASSPVAPGGGRTGELFF
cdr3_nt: TGTGCCAGCTCACCCGTCGCCCCCGGAGGAGGGAGGACCGGGGAGCTGTTTTTT

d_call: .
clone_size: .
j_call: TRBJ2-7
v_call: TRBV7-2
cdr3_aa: CASSSGQPGGYEQYF
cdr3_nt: TGTGCCAGCAGCTCAGGACAGCCCGGTGGTTACGAGCAGTACTTC

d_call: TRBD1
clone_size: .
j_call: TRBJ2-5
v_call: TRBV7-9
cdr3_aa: CASSLAGTAETQYF
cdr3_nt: TGTGCCAGCAGCTTAGCGGGGACAGCCGAGACCCAGTACTTC

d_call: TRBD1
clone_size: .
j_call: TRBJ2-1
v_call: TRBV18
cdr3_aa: CASSLYAGTGEKNEQFF
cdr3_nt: TGTGCCAGCTCACTCTACGCCGGGACAGGGGAAAAAAATGAGCAGTTCTTC

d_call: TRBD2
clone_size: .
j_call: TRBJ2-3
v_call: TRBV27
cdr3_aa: CASSPRLAGDGTDTQYF
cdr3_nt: TGTGCCAGCAGTCCCCGACTAGCGGGGGATGGCACAGATACGCAGTATTTT

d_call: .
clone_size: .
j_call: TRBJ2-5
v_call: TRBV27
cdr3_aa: CASSLRRVTQETQYF
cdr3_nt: TGTGCCAGCAGTTTACGGAGAGTAACACAAGAGACCCAGTACTTC

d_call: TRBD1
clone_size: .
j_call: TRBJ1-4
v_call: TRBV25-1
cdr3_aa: CASSESQDRGRNEKLFF
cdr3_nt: TGTGCCAGCAGTGAATCCCAGGACAGGGGCCGTAATGAAAAACTGTTTTTT

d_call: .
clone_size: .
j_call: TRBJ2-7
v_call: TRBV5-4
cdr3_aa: CASSGRSSYEQYF
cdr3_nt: TGTGCCAGCAGCGGGAGGAGCTCCTACGAGCAGTACTTC

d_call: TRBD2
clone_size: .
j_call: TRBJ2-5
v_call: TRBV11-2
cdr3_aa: CASSPWTSVDGETQYF
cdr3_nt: TGTGCCAGCAGCCCATGGACTAGCGTCGATGGGGAGACCCAGTACTTC

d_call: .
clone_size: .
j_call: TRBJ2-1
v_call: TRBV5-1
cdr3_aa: CASSFPANEQFF
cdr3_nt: TGCGCCAGCAGCTTCCCCGCCAATGAGCAGTTCTTC

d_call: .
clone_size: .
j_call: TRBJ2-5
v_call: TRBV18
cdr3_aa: CASSPVSVKETQYF
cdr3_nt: TGTGCCAGCTCACCAGTTTCGGTAAAAGAGACCCAGTACTTC

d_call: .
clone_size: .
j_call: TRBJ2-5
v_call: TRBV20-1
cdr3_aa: CSASAQETQYF
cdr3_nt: TGCAGTGCTAGCGCTCAAGAGACCCAGTACTTC

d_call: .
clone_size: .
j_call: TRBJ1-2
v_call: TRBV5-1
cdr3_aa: CASSSRGKGNYGYTF
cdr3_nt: TGCGCCAGCAGCTCGAGAGGGAAGGGTAACTATGGCTACACCTTC

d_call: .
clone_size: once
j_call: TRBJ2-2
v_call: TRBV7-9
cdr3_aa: CASSSRGYTGELFF
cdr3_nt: TGTGCCAGCAGCAGCCGGGGTTACACCGGGGAGCTGTTTTTT

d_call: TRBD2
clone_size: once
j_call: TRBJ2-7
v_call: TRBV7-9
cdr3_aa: CASSVPSGGLDEQYF
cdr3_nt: TGTGCCAGCAGCGTACCTAGCGGGGGGTTGGACGAGCAGTACTTC

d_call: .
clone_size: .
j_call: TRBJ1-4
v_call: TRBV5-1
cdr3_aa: CASSYGTDYNEKLFF
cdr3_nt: TGCGCCAGCAGCTATGGGACGGATTATAATGAAAAACTGTTTTTT

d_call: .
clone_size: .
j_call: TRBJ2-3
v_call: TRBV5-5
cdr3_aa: CASSSGPGETDTQYF
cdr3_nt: TGTGCCAGCAGCTCGGGACCGGGTGAGACAGATACGCAGTATTTT

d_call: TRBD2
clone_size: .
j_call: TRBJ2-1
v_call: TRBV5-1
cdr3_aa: CASTQQGLGSYNEQFF
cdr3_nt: TGCGCCAGCACCCAACAGGGACTAGGGTCCTACAATGAGCAGTTCTTC

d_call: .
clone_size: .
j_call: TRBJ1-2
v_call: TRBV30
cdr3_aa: CAWGNPEYYGYTF
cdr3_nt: TGTGCCTGGGGGAACCCGGAGTACTATGGCTACACCTTC

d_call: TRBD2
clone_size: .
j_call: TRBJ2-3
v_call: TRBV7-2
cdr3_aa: CASSSQTSARYTQYF
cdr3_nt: TGTGCCAGCAGCTCTCAAACTAGCGCGAGATATACGCAGTATTTT

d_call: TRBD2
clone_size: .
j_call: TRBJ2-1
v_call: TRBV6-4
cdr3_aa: CASSDSSGGTYNEQFF
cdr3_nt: TGTGCCAGCAGTGACTCCAGCGGGGGTACCTACAATGAGCAGTTCTTC

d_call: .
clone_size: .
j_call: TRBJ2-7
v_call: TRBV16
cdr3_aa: CASSPGAIDSYEQYF
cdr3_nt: TGTGCCAGCAGTCCGGGAGCGATCGACTCCTACGAGCAGTACTTC

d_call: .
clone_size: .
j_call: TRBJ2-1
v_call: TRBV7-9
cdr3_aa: CASSLASNEQFF
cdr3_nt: TGTGCCAGCAGCTTAGCTAGCAATGAGCAGTTCTTC

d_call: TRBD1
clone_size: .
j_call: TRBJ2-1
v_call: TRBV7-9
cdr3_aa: CASSWQGAGEQFF
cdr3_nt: TGTGCCAGCAGCTGGCAGGGGGCTGGGGAGCAGTTCTTC

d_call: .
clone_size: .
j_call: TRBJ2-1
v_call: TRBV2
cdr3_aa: CASRALDNEQFF
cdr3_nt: TGTGCCAGCAGGGCGTTGGATAATGAGCAGTTCTTC

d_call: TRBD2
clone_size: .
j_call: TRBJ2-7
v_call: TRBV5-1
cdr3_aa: CASSFSFSGSSYEQYF
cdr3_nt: TGCGCCAGCAGCTTCTCCTTTAGCGGGAGCTCCTACGAGCAGTACTTC

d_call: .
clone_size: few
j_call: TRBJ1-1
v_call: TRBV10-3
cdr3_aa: CAISEWGDTEAFF
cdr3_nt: TGTGCCATCAGTGAATGGGGGGACACTGAAGCTTTCTTT

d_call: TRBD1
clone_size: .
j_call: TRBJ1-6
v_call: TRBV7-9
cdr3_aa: CASSLNAQGDSPLHF
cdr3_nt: TGTGCCAGCAGCTTAAATGCACAGGGGGACTCACCCCTCCACTTT

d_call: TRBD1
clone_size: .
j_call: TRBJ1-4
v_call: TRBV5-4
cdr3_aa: CASSLVLGGGNEKLFF
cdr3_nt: TGTGCCAGCAGCTTGGTTTTAGGGGGCGGAAATGAAAAACTGTTTTTT

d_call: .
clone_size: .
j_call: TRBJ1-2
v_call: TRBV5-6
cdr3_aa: CASSFDITNYGYTF
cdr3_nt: TGTGCCAGCAGCTTTGACATCACTAACTATGGCTACACCTTC